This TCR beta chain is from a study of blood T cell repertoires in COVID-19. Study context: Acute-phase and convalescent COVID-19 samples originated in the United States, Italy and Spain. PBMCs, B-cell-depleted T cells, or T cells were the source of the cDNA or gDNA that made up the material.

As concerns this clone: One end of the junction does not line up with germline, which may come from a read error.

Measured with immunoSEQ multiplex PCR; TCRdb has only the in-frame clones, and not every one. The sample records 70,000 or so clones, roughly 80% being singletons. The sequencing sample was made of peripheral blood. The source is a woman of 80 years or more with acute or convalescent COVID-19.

The CDR3 DNA reads TGTGCCAGCAGAGAAGGGCCGATTACGAATCAAGAGACCCAGTACTTC. This sequence encodes CASREGPITNQETQYF. This chain links TRBV6-1 with TRBJ2-5; D remains ambiguous. Per the germline V gene, CDR1 is MNHNS and CDR2 is SASEGT. The length of the CDR3 is 16 residues.